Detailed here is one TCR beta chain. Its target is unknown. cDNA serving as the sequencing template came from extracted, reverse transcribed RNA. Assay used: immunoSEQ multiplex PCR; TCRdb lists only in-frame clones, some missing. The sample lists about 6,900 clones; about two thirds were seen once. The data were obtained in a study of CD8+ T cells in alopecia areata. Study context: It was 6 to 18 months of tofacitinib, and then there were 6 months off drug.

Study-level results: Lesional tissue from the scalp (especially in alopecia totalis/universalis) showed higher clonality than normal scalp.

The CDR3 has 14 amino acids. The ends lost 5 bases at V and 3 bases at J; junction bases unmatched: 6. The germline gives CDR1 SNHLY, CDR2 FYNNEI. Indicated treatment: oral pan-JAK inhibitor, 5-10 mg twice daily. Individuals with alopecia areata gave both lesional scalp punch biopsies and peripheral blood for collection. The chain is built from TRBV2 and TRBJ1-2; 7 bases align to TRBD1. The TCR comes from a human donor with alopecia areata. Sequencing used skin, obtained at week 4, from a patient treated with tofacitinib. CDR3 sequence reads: CASSSDRVDYGYTF. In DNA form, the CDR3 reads TGTGCCAGCAGTTCAGACAGGGTGGACTATGGCTACACCTTC.